This is a list of T cell receptor beta chains from one sample in a study of cytomegalovirus exposure and HLA in healthy donors. Measured with immunoSEQ multiplex PCR; TCRdb has only the in-frame clones, and not every one. The sample contains about 67,000 clones, about four fifths of which appear only once. Input material: PBMCs. Receptors originate from a woman in her twenties or thirties in good health and CMV-seronegative. The CDR3 runs from the conserved cysteine through the conserved F or W. Each record gives: clone size, D gene, V gene, J gene, CDR3 protein, CDR3 DNA. The D gene is left open where the match is weak. Some rows have no size entry. The others give once, few or many, or a class for an expanded clone.

>once|TRBD2|TRBV7-8|TRBJ2-1
CASSRGLAERDEQFF
TGTGCCAGCAGCCGAGGACTAGCGGAGCGCGATGAGCAGTTCTTC
>.|TRBD1|TRBV11-2|TRBJ1-4
CASSARGTGDRGEKLFF
TGTGCCAGCAGCGCACGGGGGACAGGGGACCGGGGGGAAAAACTGTTTTTT
>few|.|TRBV5-1|TRBJ1-6
CASSPSPELNSPLHF
TGCGCCAGCAGCCCATCTCCTGAACTCAATTCACCCCTCCACTTT
>.|TRBD1|TRBV11-2|TRBJ2-7
CASSTLRTGGPREQYF
TGTGCCAGCAGCACACTTCGGACAGGGGGCCCAAGAGAGCAGTACTTC
>.|.|TRBV7-6|TRBJ2-7
CASSSDGGSGHRFNEQYF
TGTGCCAGCAGCTCCGACGGTGGATCGGGACATCGCTTCAACGAGCAGTACTTC
>.|.|TRBV2|TRBJ1-3
CASRVGGTGNTIYF
TGTGCCAGCAGAGTTGGGGGCACTGGAAACACCATATATTTT
>.|.|TRBV7-6|TRBJ1-1
CASGTGLGTEAFF
TGTGCCAGCGGAACAGGGCTGGGGACTGAAGCTTTCTTT
>.|TRBD1|TRBV5-5|TRBJ2-6
CASSLPQGADGANVLTF
TGTGCCAGCAGCTTACCACAGGGGGCGGATGGGGCCAACGTCCTGACTTTC
>.|.|TRBV28|TRBJ1-6
CASSFTPAVRYNSPLHF
TGTGCCAGCAGTTTTACCCCCGCGGTCCGCTATAATTCACCCCTCCACTTT
>.|.|TRBV29-1|TRBJ2-7
CSVEEDWGRYEQYF
TGCAGCGTTGAGGAGGATTGGGGGCGCTACGAGCAGTACTTC
>.|TRBD2|TRBV19|TRBJ2-3
CASSSPGTRVSDTQYF
TGCGCCAGTAGTTCCCCCGGGACTAGGGTCTCAGATACGCAGTATTTT
>.|TRBD1|TRBV27|TRBJ1-1
CASSLGQGYTEAFF
TGTGCCAGCAGCTTGGGACAGGGGTACACTGAAGCTTTCTTT
>.|.|TRBV2|TRBJ1-1
CASSRYSNTEAFF
TGTGCCAGTTCTAGGTACTCGAACACTGAAGCTTTCTTT
>once|.|TRBV7-8|TRBJ1-5
CASSLETAEMDQPQHF
TGTGCCAGCAGCTTAGAGACAGCCGAGATGGATCAGCCCCAGCATTTT
>.|.|TRBV14|TRBJ2-2
CASSRGSVAGELFF
TGTGCCAGCAGCCGGGGCTCTGTCGCCGGGGAGCTGTTTTTT
>.|TRBD2|TRBV10-2|TRBJ2-7
CASSEIGRGEYEQYF
TGCGCCAGCAGTGAAATTGGGCGGGGGGAGTACGAGCAGTACTTC
>.|.|TRBV7-2|TRBJ2-3
CASSFRDNTDTQYF
TGTGCCAGCAGCTTCCGGGATAACACAGATACGCAGTATTTT
>.|.|TRBV29-1|TRBJ1-2
CSVPLTSTYGYTF
TGCAGCGTCCCTCTGACAAGTACCTATGGCTACACCTTC
>.|TRBD1|TRBV11-2|TRBJ1-4
CASRPGQLPTNEKLFF
TGTGCCAGCAGACCGGGACAGCTACCAACTAATGAAAAACTGTTTTTT
>.|.|TRBV19|TRBJ1-6
CASGPGSPLHF
TGTGCCAGTGGGCCCGGTTCACCCCTCCACTTT
>.|.|TRBV5-6|TRBJ1-6
CASSLAVNSPLHF
TGTGCCAGCAGCTTGGCGGTGAATTCACCCCTCCACTTT
>.|.|TRBV5-4|TRBJ1-2
CASSPEGRGGYTF
TGTGCCAGCAGCCCTGAAGGAAGGGGTGGCTACACCTTC
>.|.|TRBV11-2|TRBJ1-2
CASSLDWGGLLYGYTF
TGTGCCAGCAGCTTAGATTGGGGAGGGCTCCTCTATGGCTACACCTTC
>.|TRBD2|TRBV4-3|TRBJ2-7
CASSQVGLAGVEQYF
TGCGCCAGCAGCCAAGTGGGACTAGCGGGGGTTGAGCAGTACTTC
>few|.|TRBV6-5|TRBJ2-5
CASSPIGETQYF
TGTGCCAGCAGTCCCATCGGAGAGACCCAGTACTTC
>.|TRBD2|TRBV10-2|TRBJ2-1
CASSVTSGGAYNEQFF
TGCGCCAGCAGCGTAACTAGCGGGGGGGCGTACAATGAGCAGTTCTTC
>.|.|TRBV5-1|TRBJ2-4
CASSLGGGRNIQYF
TGCGCCAGCAGCTTGGGGGGGGGCCGGAACATTCAGTACTTC
>once|TRBD1|TRBV6-1|TRBJ1-5
CASRGGQGQNQPQHF
TGTGCCAGCAGGGGTGGACAGGGGCAAAATCAGCCCCAGCATTTT
>.|TRBD1|TRBV7-9|TRBJ2-2
CASSSSPGQGISGELFF
TGTGCCAGCAGCTCATCACCGGGACAGGGAATTTCCGGGGAGCTGTTTTTT
>.|.|TRBV29-1|TRBJ1-4
CSVRTATNEKLFF
TGCAGCGTTAGGACAGCAACTAATGAAAAACTGTTTTTT
>.|TRBD1|TRBV19|TRBJ1-2
CASSIRQGADGYTF
TGTGCCAGTAGTATCAGGCAGGGGGCTGATGGCTACACCTTC
>.|.|TRBV19|TRBJ2-7
CASSIGGYEQYF
TGTGCCAGTAGTATCGGTGGCTACGAGCAGTACTTC
>.|TRBD1|TRBV4-1|TRBJ2-7
CASSQMDRSYEQYF
TGCGCCAGCAGCCAAATGGACAGGTCCTACGAGCAGTACTTC
>once|.|TRBV6-6|TRBJ1-4
CASSHTAGTTNEKLFF
TGTGCCAGCAGTCATACCGCCGGGACAACTAATGAAAAACTGTTTTTT
>.|TRBD2|TRBV6-1|TRBJ2-3
CASRTSGGMATQYF
TGTGCCAGCAGGACTAGCGGGGGGATGGCTACGCAGTATTTT
>.|TRBD1|TRBV6-5|TRBJ1-4
CASRRTGADEKLFF
TGTGCCAGCAGAAGGACAGGGGCGGATGAAAAACTGTTTTTT
>.|TRBD1|TRBV7-2|TRBJ1-1
CASSSAGQVAFF
TGTGCCAGCAGCTCTGCCGGACAGGTGGCTTTCTTT
>once|TRBD1|TRBV4-1|TRBJ1-1
CASSLYTPGQGDNTEAFF
TGCGCCAGCAGCCTATACACCCCGGGACAGGGCGATAACACTGAAGCTTTCTTT
>.|.|TRBV7-9|TRBJ2-7
CSSSPGYEQYF
TGTTCCAGCAGCCCGGGCTACGAGCAGTACTTC
>few|TRBD1|TRBV4-1|TRBJ1-2
CASSLYPDRDSVYGYTF
TGCGCCAGCAGCCTATACCCGGACAGGGATTCTGTCTATGGCTACACCTTC
>.|.|TRBV4-1|TRBJ1-5
CASSQDGDQPQHF
TGCGCCAGCAGCCAAGATGGAGATCAGCCCCAGCATTTT
>.|TRBD1|TRBV6-5|TRBJ1-1
CASSADRAGAEAFF
TGTGCCAGCAGTGCGGACAGGGCTGGGGCTGAAGCTTTCTTT
>.|.|TRBV5-1|TRBJ2-7
CASSWTTDYEQYF
TGCGCCAGCAGCTGGACGACAGATTACGAGCAGTACTTC
>.|.|TRBV5-1|TRBJ1-1
CASSTRSNTEAFF
TGCGCCAGCAGCACCAGATCGAACACTGAAGCTTTCTTT
>.|TRBD1|TRBV6-5|TRBJ1-6
CASSYGQGANNSPLHF
TGTGCCAGCAGTTATGGACAGGGAGCGAATAATTCACCCCTCCACTTT
>.|TRBD1|TRBV19|TRBJ1-2
CASRQGGVYGYTF
TGTGCCAGTAGGCAAGGGGGCGTCTATGGCTACACCTTC
>.|.|TRBV5-4|TRBJ2-3
CASSPTGAGGDTQYF
TGTGCCAGCAGCCCCACAGGGGCAGGAGGGGATACGCAGTATTTT
>.|.|TRBV5-8|TRBJ1-1
CASSPPTRPRDTEAFF
TGTGCCAGCAGCCCCCCCACACGTCCCAGGGACACTGAAGCTTTCTTT
>.|.|TRBV5-6|TRBJ1-2
CASSLGSDSYGYTF
TGTGCCAGCAGCTTGGGCTCGGACTCTTATGGCTACACCTTC
>.|.|TRBV5-6|TRBJ1-1
CASSLTEAEAFF
TGTGCCAGCAGCTTGACCGAGGCAGAAGCTTTCTTT
>.|TRBD1|TRBV6-6|TRBJ1-4
CASRNKDRDGKLFF
TGTGCCAGCAGGAACAAGGACAGGGATGGAAAACTGTTTTTT
>once|TRBD2|TRBV5-6|TRBJ2-5
CASRLLAGGPKETQYF
TGTGCCAGCAGACTTTTAGCGGGGGGCCCTAAGGAGACCCAGTACTTC
>.|.|TRBV15|TRBJ2-3
CATSRVWRGRRTDTQYF
TGTGCCACCAGCAGAGTATGGCGGGGGCGCCGCACAGATACGCAGTATTTT
>.|.|TRBV2|TRBJ1-3
CASSELLLYSGNTIYF
TGTGCCAGCAGTGAATTACTGCTCTACTCTGGAAACACCATATATTTT
>few|TRBD1|TRBV6-5|TRBJ2-7
CASSSTRTGAYEQYF
TGTGCCAGCAGTTCCACAAGGACAGGTGCCTACGAGCAGTACTTC
>.|TRBD2|TRBV5-5|TRBJ2-1
CASRLAGSNEQFF
TGTGCCAGCAGGCTAGCGGGGAGTAATGAGCAGTTCTTC
>.|.|TRBV5-1|TRBJ1-1
CASSSDGDMNTEAFF
TGCGCCAGCAGCTCAGACGGGGATATGAACACTGAAGCTTTCTTT